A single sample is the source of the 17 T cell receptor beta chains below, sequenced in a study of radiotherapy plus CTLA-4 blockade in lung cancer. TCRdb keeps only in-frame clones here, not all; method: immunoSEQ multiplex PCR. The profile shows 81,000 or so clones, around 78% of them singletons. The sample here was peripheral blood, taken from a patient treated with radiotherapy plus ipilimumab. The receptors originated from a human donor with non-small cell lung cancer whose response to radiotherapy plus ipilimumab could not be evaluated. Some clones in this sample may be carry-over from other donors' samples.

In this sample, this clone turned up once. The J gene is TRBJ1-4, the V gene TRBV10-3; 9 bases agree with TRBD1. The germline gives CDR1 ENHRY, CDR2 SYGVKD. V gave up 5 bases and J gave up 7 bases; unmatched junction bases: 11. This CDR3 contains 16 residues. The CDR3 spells CAISNWGQGGFEKLFF. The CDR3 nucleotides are TGTGCCATCAGTAACTGGGGACAGGGTGGGTTTGAAAAACTGTTTTTT.

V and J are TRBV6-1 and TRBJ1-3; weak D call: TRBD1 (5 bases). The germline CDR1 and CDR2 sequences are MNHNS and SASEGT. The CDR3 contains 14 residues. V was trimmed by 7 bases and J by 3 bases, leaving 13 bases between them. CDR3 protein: CASNRRGFGNTIYF. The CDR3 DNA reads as TGTGCCAGCAACCGCCGGGGGTTTGGAAACACCATATATTTT.

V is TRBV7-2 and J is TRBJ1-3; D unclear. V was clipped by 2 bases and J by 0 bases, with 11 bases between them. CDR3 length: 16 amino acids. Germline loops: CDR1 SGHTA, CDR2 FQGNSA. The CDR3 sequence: CASSLRGSPSGNTIYF. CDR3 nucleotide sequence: TGTGCCAGCAGCTTACGAGGGTCTCCCTCTGGAAACACCATATATTTT.

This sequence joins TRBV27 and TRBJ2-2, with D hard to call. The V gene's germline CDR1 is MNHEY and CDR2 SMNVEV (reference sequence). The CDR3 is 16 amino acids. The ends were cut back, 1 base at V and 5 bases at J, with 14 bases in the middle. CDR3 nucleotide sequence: TGTGCCAGCAGTTTATTTCCGGGTCTTAAAACCGGGGAGCTGTTTTTT. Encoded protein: CASSLFPGLKTGELFF.

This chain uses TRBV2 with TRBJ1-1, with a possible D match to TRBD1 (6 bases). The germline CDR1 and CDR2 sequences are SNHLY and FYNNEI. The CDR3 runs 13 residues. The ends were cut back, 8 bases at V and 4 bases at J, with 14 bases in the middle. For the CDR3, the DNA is TGTGCCAGCTTCAGGGGTTACGGCACTGAAGCTTTCTTT. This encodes CASFRGYGTEAFF.

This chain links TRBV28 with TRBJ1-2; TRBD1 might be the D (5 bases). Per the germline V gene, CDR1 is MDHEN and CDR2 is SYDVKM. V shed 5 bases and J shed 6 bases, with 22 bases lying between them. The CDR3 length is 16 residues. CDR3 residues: CASSPGGGEMFNGYTF. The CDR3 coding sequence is TGTGCCAGCAGTCCAGGCGGGGGGGAGATGTTTAATGGCTACACCTTC.

The chain's CDR3 is CASSPQVTGELFF. In DNA form, the CDR3 reads TGCGCCAGCAGCCCACAGGTTACCGGGGAGCTGTTTTTT. V and J are TRBV5-1 and TRBJ2-2; D possibly corresponds to TRBD1 (5 bases). The ends were cut back, 4 bases at V and 5 bases at J, with 9 bases in the middle. The CDR3 runs 13 residues. Germline V gene lookup returns CDR1 SGHRS and CDR2 YFSETQ.

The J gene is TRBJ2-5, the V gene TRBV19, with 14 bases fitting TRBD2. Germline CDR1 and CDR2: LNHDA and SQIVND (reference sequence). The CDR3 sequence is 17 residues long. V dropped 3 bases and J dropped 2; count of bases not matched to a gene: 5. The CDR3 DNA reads TGTGCCAGTAGTATGACTAGCGGGGGGGCCGGGCAAGAGACCCAGTACTTC. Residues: CASSMTSGGAGQETQYF. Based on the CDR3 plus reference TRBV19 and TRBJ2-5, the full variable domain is DGGITQSPKYLFRKEGQNVTLSCEQNLNHDAMYWYRQDPGQGLRLIYYSQIVNDFQKGDIAEGYSVSREKKESFPLTVTSAQKNPTAFYLCASSMTSGGAGQETQYFGPGTRLLVL.

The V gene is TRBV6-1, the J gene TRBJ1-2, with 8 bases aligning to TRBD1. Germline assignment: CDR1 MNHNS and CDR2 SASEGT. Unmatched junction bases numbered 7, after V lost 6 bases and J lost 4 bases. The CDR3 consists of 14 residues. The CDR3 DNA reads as TGTGCCAGCAGACTCGGACAGGGAGTCTATGGCTACACCTTC. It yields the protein CASRLGQGVYGYTF.

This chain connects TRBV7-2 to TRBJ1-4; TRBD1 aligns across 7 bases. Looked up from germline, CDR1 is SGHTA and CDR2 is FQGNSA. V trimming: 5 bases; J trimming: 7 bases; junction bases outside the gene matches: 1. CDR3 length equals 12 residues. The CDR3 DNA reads TGTGCCAGCAGCCGACAGGGTGAAAAACTGTTTTTT. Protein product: CASSRQGEKLFF.

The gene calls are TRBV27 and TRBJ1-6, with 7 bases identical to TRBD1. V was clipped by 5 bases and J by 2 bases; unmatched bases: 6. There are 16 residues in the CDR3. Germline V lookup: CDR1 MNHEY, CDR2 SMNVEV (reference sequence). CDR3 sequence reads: CASSPDQGAYNSPLHF. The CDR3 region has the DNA TGTGCCAGCAGTCCCGATCAGGGGGCCTATAATTCACCCCTCCACTTT.

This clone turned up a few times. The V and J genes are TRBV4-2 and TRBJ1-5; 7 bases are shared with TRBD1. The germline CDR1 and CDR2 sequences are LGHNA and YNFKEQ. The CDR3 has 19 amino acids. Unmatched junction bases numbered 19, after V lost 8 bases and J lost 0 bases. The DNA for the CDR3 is TGTGCCAGCCTTCCAGCCCTAAGAGGACAGGAGTATAGCAATCAGCCCCAGCATTTT. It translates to CASLPALRGQEYSNQPQHF.

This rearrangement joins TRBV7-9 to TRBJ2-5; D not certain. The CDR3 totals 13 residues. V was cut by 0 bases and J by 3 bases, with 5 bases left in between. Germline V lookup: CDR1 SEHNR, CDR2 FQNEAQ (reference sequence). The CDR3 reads CASSLAREETQYF. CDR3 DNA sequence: TGTGCCAGCAGCTTAGCACGCGAAGAGACCCAGTACTTC. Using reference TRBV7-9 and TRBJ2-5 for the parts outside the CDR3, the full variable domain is DTGVSQNPRHKITKRGQNVTFRCDPISEHNRLYWYRQTLGQGPEFLTYFQNEAQLEKSRLLSDRFSAERPKGSFSTLEIQRTEQGDSAMYLCASSLAREETQYFGPGTRLLVL.

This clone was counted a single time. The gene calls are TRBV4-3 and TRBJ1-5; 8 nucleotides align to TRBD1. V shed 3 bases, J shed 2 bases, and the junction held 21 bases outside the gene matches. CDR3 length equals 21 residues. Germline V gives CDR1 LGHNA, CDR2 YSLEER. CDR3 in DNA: TGCGCCAGCAGCCAGATCGGCCACCGGGACAGGCTCCCATGGGGCAATCAGCCCCAGCATTTT. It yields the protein CASSQIGHRDRLPWGNQPQHF.

The CDR3 is CASSIPGYTGELFF. The CDR3 coding sequence is TGTGCCAGTAGTATTCCAGGGTACACCGGGGAGCTGTTTTTT. The chain combines TRBV19 with TRBJ2-2, with D possibly matching TRBD1 (5 bases). CDR1 is LNHDA, CDR2 SQIVND, per germline (reference sequence). V was clipped by 3 bases and J by 3 bases, with 8 bases between them. CDR3 length equals 14 residues.

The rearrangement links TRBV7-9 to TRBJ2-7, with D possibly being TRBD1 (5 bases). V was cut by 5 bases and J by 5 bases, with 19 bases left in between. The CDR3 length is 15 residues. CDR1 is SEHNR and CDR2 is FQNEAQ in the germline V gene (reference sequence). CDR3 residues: CASSPSRGWGDEQYF. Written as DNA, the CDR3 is TGTGCCAGCAGCCCCTCAAGGGGATGGGGTGACGAGCAGTACTTC.

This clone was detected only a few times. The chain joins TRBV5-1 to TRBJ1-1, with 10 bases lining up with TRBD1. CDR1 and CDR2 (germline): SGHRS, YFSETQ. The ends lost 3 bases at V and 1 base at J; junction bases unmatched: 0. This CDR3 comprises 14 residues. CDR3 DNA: TGCGCCAGCAGCTGGACAGGGGGGAACACTGAAGCTTTCTTT. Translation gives CASSWTGGNTEAFF.